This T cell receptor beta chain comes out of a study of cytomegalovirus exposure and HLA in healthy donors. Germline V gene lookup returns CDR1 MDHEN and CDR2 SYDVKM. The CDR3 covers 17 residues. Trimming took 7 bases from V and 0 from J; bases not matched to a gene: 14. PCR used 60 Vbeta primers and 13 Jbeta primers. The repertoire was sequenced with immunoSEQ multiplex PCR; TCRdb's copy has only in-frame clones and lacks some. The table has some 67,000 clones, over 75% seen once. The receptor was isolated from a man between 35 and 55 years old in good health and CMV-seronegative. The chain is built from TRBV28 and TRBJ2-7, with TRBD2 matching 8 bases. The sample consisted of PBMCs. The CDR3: CASNRLANTGISYEQYF. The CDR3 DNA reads TGTGCCAGCAACCGACTAGCGAACACAGGGATCTCCTACGAGCAGTACTTC.